The entry that follows covers one T cell receptor (beta chain) sequence. The antigen is undetermined. The CDR3 totals 17 residues. CDR1 is GTSNPN and CDR2 is SVGIG in the germline V gene (reference sequence). V shed 3 bases and J shed 4 bases, with 23 bases lying between them. Profiling relied on immunoSEQ multiplex PCR, and the TCRdb table lists in-frame clones only, not all of them. Among 50,000 to 65,000 clones listed, about 96% were seen once. The data were taken from a study of cytomegalovirus exposure and HLA in healthy donors. Whole-study findings and limits: Specificity for CMV antigens was confirmed in vitro for a few of the CMV-associated chains. The study labeled 150 or so TCR beta chains cytomegalovirus-associated. Most TCR sequences were seen very rarely across donors, but some public TCRs occurred in many.

The source is a woman aged 18-29 years in good health and CMV-seronegative. Sequences were obtained from PBMCs. The rearrangement uses TRBV30 and TRBJ2-3; D possibly corresponds to TRBD2 (5 bases). CDR3 residues: CAWSRAGPRWVPDTQYF. The CDR3 DNA reads as TGTGCCTGGAGCCGGGCGGGCCCCCGCTGGGTTCCAGATACGCAGTATTTT.